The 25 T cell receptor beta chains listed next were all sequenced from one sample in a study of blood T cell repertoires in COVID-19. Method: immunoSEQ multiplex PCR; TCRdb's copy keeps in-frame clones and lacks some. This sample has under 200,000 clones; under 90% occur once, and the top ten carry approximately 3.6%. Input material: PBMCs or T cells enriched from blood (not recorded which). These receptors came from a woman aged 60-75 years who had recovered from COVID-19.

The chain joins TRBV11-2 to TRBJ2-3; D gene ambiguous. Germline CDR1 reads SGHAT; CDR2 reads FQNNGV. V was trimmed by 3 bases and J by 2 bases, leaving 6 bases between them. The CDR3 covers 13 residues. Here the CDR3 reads CASSFADTDTQYF. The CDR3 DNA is TGTGCCAGCAGCTTTGCGGACACAGATACGCAGTATTTT.

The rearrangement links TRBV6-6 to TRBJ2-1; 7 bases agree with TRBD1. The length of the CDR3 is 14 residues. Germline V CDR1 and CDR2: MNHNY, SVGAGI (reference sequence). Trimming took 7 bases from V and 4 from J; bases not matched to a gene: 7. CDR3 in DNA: TGTGCCAGCAAACCGGGACAGCTATACAATGAGCAGTTCTTC. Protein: CASKPGQLYNEQFF.

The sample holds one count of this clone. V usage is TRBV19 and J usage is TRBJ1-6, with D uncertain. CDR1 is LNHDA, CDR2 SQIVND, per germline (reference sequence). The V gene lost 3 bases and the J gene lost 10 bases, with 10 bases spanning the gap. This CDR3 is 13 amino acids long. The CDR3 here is CASSMGRRSPLHF. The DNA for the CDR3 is TGTGCCAGTAGTATGGGCCGAAGGTCACCCCTCCACTTT. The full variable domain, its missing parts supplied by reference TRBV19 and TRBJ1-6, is DGGITQSPKYLFRKEGQNVTLSCEQNLNHDAMYWYRQDPGQGLRLIYYSQIVNDFQKGDIAEGYSVSREKKESFPLTVTSAQKNPTAFYLCASSMGRRSPLHFGNGTRLTVT.

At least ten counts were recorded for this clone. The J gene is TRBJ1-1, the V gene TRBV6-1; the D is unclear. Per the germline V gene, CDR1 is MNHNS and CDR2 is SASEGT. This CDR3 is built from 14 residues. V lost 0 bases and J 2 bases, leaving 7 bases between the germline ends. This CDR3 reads CASSEARLNTEAFF. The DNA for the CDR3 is TGTGCCAGCAGTGAAGCGAGGCTAAACACTGAAGCTTTCTTT.

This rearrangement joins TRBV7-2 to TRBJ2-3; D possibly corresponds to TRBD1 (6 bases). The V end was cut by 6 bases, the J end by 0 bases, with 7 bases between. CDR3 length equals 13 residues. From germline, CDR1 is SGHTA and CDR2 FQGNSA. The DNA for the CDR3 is TGTGCCAGCAGGGGGGCAAGCACAGATACGCAGTATTTT. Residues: CASRGASTDTQYF.

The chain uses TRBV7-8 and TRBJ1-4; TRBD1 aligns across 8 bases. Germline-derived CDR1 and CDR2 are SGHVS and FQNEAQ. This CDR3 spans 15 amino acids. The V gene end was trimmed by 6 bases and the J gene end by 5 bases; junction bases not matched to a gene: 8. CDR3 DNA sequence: TGTGCCAGCAGGCTGAAGACAGGGGTCAATGAAAAACTGTTTTTT. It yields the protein CASRLKTGVNEKLFF.

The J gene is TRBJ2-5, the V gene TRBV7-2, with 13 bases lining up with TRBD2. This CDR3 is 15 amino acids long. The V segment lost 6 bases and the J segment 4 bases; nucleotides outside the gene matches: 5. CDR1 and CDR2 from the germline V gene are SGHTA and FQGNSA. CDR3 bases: TGTGCCAGCAGACTAGCGGGGGGGCCGGGAGAGACCCAGTACTTC. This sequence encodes CASRLAGGPGETQYF.

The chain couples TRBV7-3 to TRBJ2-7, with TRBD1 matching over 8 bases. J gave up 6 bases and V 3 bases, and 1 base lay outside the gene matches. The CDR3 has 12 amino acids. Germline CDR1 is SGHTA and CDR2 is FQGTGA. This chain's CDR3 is CASSFGQGEQYF. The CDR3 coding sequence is TGTGCCAGCAGCTTCGGACAGGGCGAGCAGTACTTC.

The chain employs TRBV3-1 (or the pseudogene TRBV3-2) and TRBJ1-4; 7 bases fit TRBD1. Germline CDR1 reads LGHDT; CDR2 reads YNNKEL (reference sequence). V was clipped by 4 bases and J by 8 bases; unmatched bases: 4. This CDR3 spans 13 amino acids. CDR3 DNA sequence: TGTGCCAGCAGCCGACAGGGAAGCGAAAAACTGTTTTTT. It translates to CASSRQGSEKLFF.

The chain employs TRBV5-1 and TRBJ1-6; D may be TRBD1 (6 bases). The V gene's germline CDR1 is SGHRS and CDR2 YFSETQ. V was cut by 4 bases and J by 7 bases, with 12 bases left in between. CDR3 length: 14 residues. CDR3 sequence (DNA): TGCGCCAGCAGCAGGGTCCAGGGGAATTCACCCCTCCACTTT. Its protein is CASSRVQGNSPLHF.

CDR3 bases: TGCGCCAGCAGCTTGGAAGGACAGCCCTACGAGCAGTACTTC. Residues: CASSLEGQPYEQYF. The rearrangement links TRBV5-1 to TRBJ2-7; possibly TRBD1 for D (6 bases). V lost 0 bases to trimming and J lost 2 bases, with 9 bases between them. The CDR3 extends over 14 amino acids. The germline V gene encodes CDR1 SGHRS and CDR2 YFSETQ.

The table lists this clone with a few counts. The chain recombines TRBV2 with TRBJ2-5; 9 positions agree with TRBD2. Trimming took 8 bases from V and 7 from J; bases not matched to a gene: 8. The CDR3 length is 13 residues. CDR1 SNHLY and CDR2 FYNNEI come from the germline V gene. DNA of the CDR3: TGTGCCAGCGGGAGCGGGGGGTTCGGGACCCAGTACTTC. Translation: CASGSGGFGTQYF.

DNA for the CDR3: TGTGCCATCAGCCAACTACAGGGATCTGGGGCCAACGTCCTGACTTTC. This sequence encodes CAISQLQGSGANVLTF. The rearrangement links TRBV10-3 to TRBJ2-6; a possible D gene is TRBD1 (6 bases). CDR1 and CDR2 from the germline V gene are ENHRY and SYGVKD. The CDR3 totals 16 residues. With 6 bases removed from V and 1 base from J, the gap between germline ends came to 13 bases.

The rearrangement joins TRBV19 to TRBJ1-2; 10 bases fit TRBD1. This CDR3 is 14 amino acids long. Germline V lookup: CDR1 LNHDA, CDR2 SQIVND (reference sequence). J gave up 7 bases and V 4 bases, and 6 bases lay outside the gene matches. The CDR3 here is CASSTRQGAVGYTF. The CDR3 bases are TGTGCCAGTAGTACAAGACAGGGGGCAGTTGGCTACACCTTC. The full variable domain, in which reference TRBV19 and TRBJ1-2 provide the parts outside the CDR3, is DGGITQSPKYLFRKEGQNVTLSCEQNLNHDAMYWYRQDPGQGLRLIYYSQIVNDFQKGDIAEGYSVSREKKESFPLTVTSAQKNPTAFYLCASSTRQGAVGYTFGSGTRLTVV.

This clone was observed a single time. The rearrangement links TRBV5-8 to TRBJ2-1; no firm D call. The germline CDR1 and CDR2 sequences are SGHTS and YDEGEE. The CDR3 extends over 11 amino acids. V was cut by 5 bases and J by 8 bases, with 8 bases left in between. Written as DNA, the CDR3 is TGTGCCAGCAGTTCAACATATGAGCAGTTCTTC. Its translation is CASSSTYEQFF.

This CDR3 is CASSLEGQVFNEQFF. DNA of the CDR3: TGTGCCAGCAGCTTGGAAGGACAGGTGTTCAATGAGCAGTTCTTC. This chain connects TRBV5-5 to TRBJ2-1; 7 bases are shared with TRBD1. With 0 bases clipped from V and 6 bases from J, the junction kept 6 bases outside the gene matches. Germline V gene lookup returns CDR1 SGHKS and CDR2 YYEKEE (reference sequence). This CDR3 comprises 15 residues.

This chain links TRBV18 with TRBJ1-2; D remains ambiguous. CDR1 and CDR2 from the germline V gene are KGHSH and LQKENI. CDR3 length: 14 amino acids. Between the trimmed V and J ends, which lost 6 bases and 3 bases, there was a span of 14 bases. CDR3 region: CASSQTSSDYGYTF. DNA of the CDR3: TGTGCCAGCTCCCAAACAAGCAGCGACTATGGCTACACCTTC.

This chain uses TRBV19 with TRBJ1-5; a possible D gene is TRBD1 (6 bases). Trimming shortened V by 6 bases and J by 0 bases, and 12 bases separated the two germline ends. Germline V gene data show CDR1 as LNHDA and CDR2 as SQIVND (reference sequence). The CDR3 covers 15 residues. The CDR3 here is CASSLQGPSNQPQHF. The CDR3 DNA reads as TGTGCCAGTAGCCTACAGGGTCCTAGCAATCAGCCCCAGCATTTT.

In DNA, the CDR3 is TGTGCCTACGGAGGACTAGCGGGGCCAGATACGCAGTATTTT. Residues: CAYGGLAGPDTQYF. V gene TRBV2 combines with J gene TRBJ2-3; 12 nucleotides agree with TRBD2. The length of the CDR3 is 14 residues. Germline V gene sequence: CDR1 SNHLY, CDR2 FYNNEI. V was pared by 11 bases and J by 4 bases, with 7 bases of the junction left unmatched.

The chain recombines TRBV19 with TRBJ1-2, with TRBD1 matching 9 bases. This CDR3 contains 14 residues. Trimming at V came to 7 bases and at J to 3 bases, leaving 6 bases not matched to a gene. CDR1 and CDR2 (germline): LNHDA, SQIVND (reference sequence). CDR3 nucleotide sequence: TGTGCCAGTACCGAGTGGGACAGGGACTATGGCTACACCTTC. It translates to CASTEWDRDYGYTF.

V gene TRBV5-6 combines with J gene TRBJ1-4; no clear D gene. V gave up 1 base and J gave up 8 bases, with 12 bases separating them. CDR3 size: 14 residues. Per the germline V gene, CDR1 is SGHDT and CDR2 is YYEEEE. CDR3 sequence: CASSLWGGEEKLFF. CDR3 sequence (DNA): TGTGCCAGCAGCTTGTGGGGAGGAGAGGAAAAACTGTTTTTT.

The CDR3 coding sequence is TGTGCCAGCAGCTTGACATCCTACGAGCAGTACTTC. Translating it yields CASSLTSYEQYF. This rearrangement joins TRBV5-4 to TRBJ2-7, with D unclear. The CDR3 is 12 residues long. CDR1 is SGHNT and CDR2 is YYREEE in the germline V gene (reference sequence). V was cut by 1 base and J by 1 base, with 3 bases left in between.

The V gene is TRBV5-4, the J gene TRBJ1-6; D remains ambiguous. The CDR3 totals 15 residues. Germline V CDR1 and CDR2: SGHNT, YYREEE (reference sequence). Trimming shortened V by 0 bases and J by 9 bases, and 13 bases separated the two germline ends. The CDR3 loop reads CASSLGHPGGSPLHF. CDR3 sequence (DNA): TGTGCCAGCAGCTTGGGTCATCCGGGAGGTTCACCCCTCCACTTT.

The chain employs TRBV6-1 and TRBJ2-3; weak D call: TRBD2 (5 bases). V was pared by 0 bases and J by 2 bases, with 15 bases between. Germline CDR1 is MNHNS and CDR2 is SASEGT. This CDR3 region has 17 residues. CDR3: CASSEAAGPKITDTQYF. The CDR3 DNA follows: TGTGCCAGCAGTGAAGCGGCGGGCCCCAAAATCACAGATACGCAGTATTTT.

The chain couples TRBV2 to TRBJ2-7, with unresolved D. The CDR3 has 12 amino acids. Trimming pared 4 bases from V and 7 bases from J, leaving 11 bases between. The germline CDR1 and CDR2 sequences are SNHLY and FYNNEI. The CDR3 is CASSVSGREQYF. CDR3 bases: TGTGCCAGCAGTGTGTCAGGCCGTGAGCAGTACTTC.